A selection of T cell receptor beta chains follows, all from one sample in a study of shared clonotypes between healthy human individuals. The repertoire was sequenced with immunoSEQ multiplex PCR; TCRdb's copy has only in-frame clones and lacks some. The table has approximately 110,000 clones, roughly 70% seen once; the top ten hold more than 20%. Source material: memory CD8+ T cells sorted from blood. The source is a woman in her 30s in good health. Each CDR3 is given with its conserved first and last residue. A D gene is named only where the DNA matches it firmly. Size tells how often a clone was seen (once, few, many) or the class of an expanded clone, and some rows leave it out.

clone_size j_call v_call d_call cdr3_nt cdr3_aa
NA TRBJ2-3 TRBV25-1 TRBD2 TGTGCCAGCAGTGACGGGGGAGGGGCTAGCACAGATACGCAGTATTTT CASSDGGGASTDTQYF
NA TRBJ1-5 TRBV28 NA TGTGCCAGCAGTTCCGACAGGCTCGATCAGCCCCAGCATTTT CASSSDRLDQPQHF
NA TRBJ2-3 TRBV27 TRBD2 TGTGCCAGCAGCCGCAGTGGGAGGGGATCTAGCACAGATACGCAGTATTTT CASSRSGRGSSTDTQYF
NA TRBJ1-4 TRBV7-2 NA TGTGCCAGCAGCTTAGCGGGGGCATGGGAAAAACTGTTTTTT CASSLAGAWEKLFF
few TRBJ1-2 TRBV4-2 NA TGTGCCAGCAGCCAAACCTCCCCGGAGGGGTATGGCTACACCTTC CASSQTSPEGYGYTF
NA TRBJ2-6 TRBV15 NA TGTGCCACCAGCAGAGTGGGAGATGGGGCCAACGTCCTGACTTTC CATSRVGDGANVLTF
NA TRBJ2-5 TRBV27 TRBD2 TGTGCCAGCAGTTTAAAGACTAGCGGAGCTCCAGAAGAGACCCAGTACTTC CASSLKTSGAPEETQYF
once TRBJ2-2 TRBV5-4 NA TGTGCCAGCAGATTGAACACCGGGGAGCTGTTTTTT CASRLNTGELFF
NA TRBJ2-1 TRBV7-9 NA TGTGCCAGCACCCCGACCCCCTCCTCCTACAATGAGCAGTTCTTC CASTPTPSSYNEQFF
NA TRBJ2-4 TRBV29-1 NA TGCAGCGTTACCTTTACAGGGATTGCCAAAAACATTCAGTACTTC CSVTFTGIAKNIQYF
many TRBJ2-1 TRBV6-4 TRBD2 TGTGCCAGCAGTGACTCCGGGACTAGCGGCTACAATGAGCAGTTCTTC CASSDSGTSGYNEQFF
NA TRBJ2-6 TRBV11-2 NA TGTGCCAGCAGGGCCGGGATGAAACACTCTGGGGCCAACGTCCTGACTTTC CASRAGMKHSGANVLTF
NA TRBJ2-7 TRBV4-1 TRBD2 TGCGCCAGCAGCACCGGGAGGGGACTATCCCACGAGCAGTACTTC CASSTGRGLSHEQYF
NA TRBJ1-1 TRBV7-2 NA TGTGCCAGCAGCTCAGCGCCGAACACTGAAGCTTTCTTT CASSSAPNTEAFF
NA TRBJ1-2 TRBV5-1 NA TGCGCCAGCAGCTTGGCACCCAACTATGGCTACACCTTC CASSLAPNYGYTF
many TRBJ2-1 TRBV28 TRBD2 TGTGCCAGCAGTTTATCCGGGACTAGCGGGCACAATGAGCAGTTCTTC CASSLSGTSGHNEQFF
once TRBJ2-7 TRBV29-1 NA TGCAGCGTTGAAACACAGGCAACCTACGAGCAGTACTTC CSVETQATYEQYF
NA TRBJ2-5 TRBV7-8 TRBD2 TGTGCCAGCAGCTTCCTTAGCGGGAGAGAACGGGAGACCCAGTACTTC CASSFLSGRERETQYF
NA TRBJ2-2 TRBV15 NA TGTGCCACCAGTATTTCGGGCGGGAAGTTGGGCGGGGAGCTGTTTTTT CATSISGGKLGGELFF
NA TRBJ2-1 TRBV7-9 NA TGTGCCAGCAGCCTGGATAGCGGAAACTCACCTTACAATGAGCAGTTCTTC CASSLDSGNSPYNEQFF
once TRBJ2-1 TRBV5-4 TRBD1 TGTGCCAGCAGCTTGGAAAAGGGGGCGGGCTCCTACAATGAGCAGTTCTTC CASSLEKGAGSYNEQFF
NA TRBJ1-4 TRBV2 TRBD1 TGTGCCAGCAGTGCAGGACAGGGATCAACTAATGAAAAACTGTTTTTT CASSAGQGSTNEKLFF
few TRBJ1-2 TRBV28 NA TGTGCCAGCACCAAACGGGTCGGAAGGTACTATGGCTACACCTTC CASTKRVGRYYGYTF
NA TRBJ1-4 TRBV28 NA TGTGCCAGCAGGGCCAGGGTGGCTAATGAAAAACTGTTTTTT CASRARVANEKLFF
NA TRBJ2-1 TRBV7-8 NA TGTGCCAGCAGCTTAGATTGGGGAAGCTCCTACAATGAGCAGTTCTTC CASSLDWGSSYNEQFF
NA TRBJ2-1 TRBV19 NA TGTGCCAGTAGTATACCCGGGAGCAATGAGCAGTTCTTC CASSIPGSNEQFF
NA TRBJ1-4 TRBV2 TRBD1 TGTGCCAGCAGTGAAGCCGGGACAGTAAATGAAAAACTGTTTTTT CASSEAGTVNEKLFF
NA TRBJ2-3 TRBV6-6 NA TGTGCCAGCCCTCGAGATACGCAGTATTTT CASPRDTQYF
few TRBJ1-5 TRBV19 TRBD1 TGTGCCAGTGAATGGGGACAGGGAGTTCAGCCCCAGCATTTT CASEWGQGVQPQHF
NA TRBJ2-3 TRBV9 TRBD2 TGTGCCAGCAGCTGGGGCGGGGGGACAGATACGCAGTATTTT CASSWGGGTDTQYF
once TRBJ1-1 TRBV20-1 NA TGCAGTGCTAGAGGGACAGAAGCTTTCTTT CSARGTEAFF
NA TRBJ2-7 TRBV2 NA TGTGCCAGCAGTGAAGGGAAGCAGGGGCTGTCCTACGAGCAGTACTTC CASSEGKQGLSYEQYF
once TRBJ2-4 TRBV27 NA TGTGCCAGCAGTTTGTGGGCGGACGGCGGAAACATTCAGTACTTC CASSLWADGGNIQYF
NA TRBJ2-7 TRBV28 NA TGTGCCAGCACCCGACGCCGGGACTCGGGGTTAGAGCAGTACTTC CASTRRRDSGLEQYF
NA TRBJ2-7 TRBV6-4 NA TGTGCCAGCAGGAAGGGGCCAACCTACGAGCAGTACTTC CASRKGPTYEQYF
NA TRBJ2-1 TRBV30 TRBD2 TGTGCCTGGGGGACTAGCGGGAGTCTGCTGTTTGAGCAGTTCTTC CAWGTSGSLLFEQFF
NA TRBJ2-7 TRBV27 NA TGTGCCAGCAGCCCTAGTTTGGGGGGACAGTACTTC CASSPSLGGQYF
NA TRBJ1-1 TRBV7-2 NA TGTGCCAGCAGCCCAGAGGTGGCGAACCTCGACACTGAAGCTTTCTTT CASSPEVANLDTEAFF
NA TRBJ1-1 TRBV7-9 NA TGTGCCAGCAGCGCCTGGGGGTCAGAGGACACTGAAGCTTTCTTT CASSAWGSEDTEAFF
NA TRBJ2-3 TRBV7-8 NA TGTGCCAGCAGCTTCGGGACCCTCCTGATAGATACGCAGTATTTT CASSFGTLLIDTQYF
NA TRBJ2-7 TRBV5-6 TRBD1 TGTGCCAGCAGCTCCGGGACAGGGGGCTACGAGCAGTACTTC CASSSGTGGYEQYF
NA TRBJ2-7 TRBV6-1 NA TGTGCCAGCAGTCGAGAATACTACGAGCAGTACTTC CASSREYYEQYF
NA TRBJ2-3 TRBV14 TRBD2 TGTGCCAGCAGCCAACTAGCGGGAGGGTCTGCAGATACGCAGTATTTT CASSQLAGGSADTQYF
NA TRBJ2-1 TRBV2 TRBD2 TGTGCCAGCAGTTCGGGAGGGCCTTTAGATGAGCAGTTCTTC CASSSGGPLDEQFF
NA TRBJ2-5 TRBV14 TRBD2 TGTGCCAGCAGCCCCCGGACTAGCGGGCACAGCCAAGAGACCCAGTACTTC CASSPRTSGHSQETQYF
NA TRBJ2-1 TRBV5-1 NA TGCGCCAGCAGCTTGGTTGTTATAACCTCCTACAATGAGCAGTTCTTC CASSLVVITSYNEQFF
NA TRBJ1-5 TRBV19 NA TGTGCCAGTAATGATGTAAGGTTGTTGAGCAATCAGCCCCAGCATTTT CASNDVRLLSNQPQHF
many TRBJ1-5 TRBV28 NA TGTGCCAGCGGGAGCAGGTATAGCAATCAGCCCCAGCATTTT CASGSRYSNQPQHF
many TRBJ2-3 TRBV15 TRBD1 TGTGCCACCAGCAGAGGGACAGGGGGTGCAGATACGCAGTATTTT CATSRGTGGADTQYF
NA TRBJ2-1 TRBV7-8 TRBD1 TGTGCCAGCAGCTTAATTGGGACAGCCAACCTTGAGCAGTTCTTC CASSLIGTANLEQFF